This T cell receptor (beta chain) is drawn from a study of T cells in Graves' hyperthyroidism and ophthalmopathy. Exclusion of a patient resulted from uncontrolled infection, other autoimmune disease, pregnancy or lactation. Clinical symptoms, serum thyroxine and TRAb, thyroid ultrasound and orbital computed tomography were used for the diagnoses. There were TCR beta CDR3 regions amplified from RNA transcripts. The primer set for the first-round RT-PCR of the TCR CDR3 was HTBI. TCRdb independently ran MiXCR on the multiplex PCR reads; one entry per CDR3 protein. The table lists hundreds of thousands of distinct CDR3 sequences, around 13% of them singletons. This clonotype showed up many times. The ends were cut back, 7 bases at V and 0 bases at J, with 18 bases in the middle. Germline CDR1 reads MNHNS; CDR2 reads SASEGT. This CDR3 region has 16 residues.

The chain employs TRBV6-1 and TRBJ1-1; D is undetermined. This TCR derives from a woman in her thirties with Graves' hyperthyroidism that later progressed to Graves' ophthalmopathy. Sequences were obtained from blood. The CDR3: CASTRLGGPMNTEAFF. The CDR3 nucleotides are TGTGCCAGCACCCGGTTGGGAGGTCCTATGAACACTGAAGCTTTCTTT.